One sample yielded the 24 T cell receptor beta chains listed below, sequenced in a study of T cell repertoires in cytomegalovirus infection. These receptors lack a known antigen. TCRdb used MiXCR to reprocess the reads, holding one entry per CDR3 protein. The sample records about 120,000 distinct CDR3 sequences, 9.5% to 13% being singletons. The material sequenced was PBMCs, sequenced either directly or after in vitro stimulation (not recorded which). These receptors were obtained from a human donor in good health (CMV status not recorded). Some clones in this sample may be carry-over from other donors' samples.

This clonotype was seen many times. The rearrangement uses TRBV12-3 or TRBV12-4 and TRBJ2-5; 7 bases line up with TRBD2. The length of the CDR3 is 16 residues. The J segment lost 5 bases and the V segment lost 8 bases, leaving 17 bases of the junction unmatched. CDR3 residues: CASGSSREYHRETQYF. The CDR3 DNA reads TGTGCCAGCGGCAGTTCGCGGGAGTATCACCGGGAGACCCAGTACTTC.

The rearrangement links TRBV5-5 to TRBJ2-1; 9 bases align to TRBD2. This CDR3 spans 17 amino acids. The J segment lost 6 bases and the V segment lost 0 bases, leaving 10 bases of the junction unmatched. In germline, CDR1 is SGHKS, CDR2 YYEKEE (reference sequence). CDR3 region: CASSLAYRREGLNEQFF. CDR3 in DNA: TGTGCCAGCAGCTTGGCCTACCGGCGGGAGGGTCTCAATGAGCAGTTCTTC.

In its sample, this clonotype was seen many times. The chain employs TRBV7-8 and TRBJ2-5; TRBD2 might be the D (6 bases). The CDR3 spans 15 residues. Trimming left V 7 bases short and J 3 bases short, with 18 bases between. In germline, CDR1 is SGHVS, CDR2 FQNEAQ. The CDR3 bases are TGTGCCAGCACCACTCGCTGGGGAGGAAAAGAGACCCAGTACTTC. This gives the protein CASTTRWGGKETQYF.

This clonotype has at least ten counts. The chain employs TRBV7-9 and TRBJ2-5, with 9 bases lining up with TRBD1. From germline, CDR1 is SEHNR and CDR2 FQNEAQ (reference sequence). This CDR3 has 17 amino acids. V shed 5 bases and J 4 bases; nucleotides not matched to a gene: 14. The CDR3 loop is CASSDLGQGRDVETQYF. The DNA of the CDR3 is TGTGCCAGCAGCGACCTGGGACAGGGTCGCGATGTAGAGACCCAGTACTTC.

This clonotype came up many times. This rearrangement joins TRBV11-3 to TRBJ2-2; 8 positions agree with TRBD2. J lost 0 bases, V lost 4 bases, and 4 bases had no gene match. The germline V gene encodes CDR1 SGHNT and CDR2 YENEEA. This CDR3 has 16 residues. This chain's CDR3 is CASSSIAGTNTGELFF. The CDR3 DNA reads as TGTGCCAGCAGCTCTATAGCGGGGACGAACACCGGGGAGCTGTTTTTT.

This clonotype has a count of ten or more. The chain employs TRBV20-1 and TRBJ1-2; TRBD1 agrees at 8 bases. Germline lookup yields CDR1 DFQATT and CDR2 SNEGSKA (reference sequence). CDR3 length equals 16 residues. The trim removed 0 bases at V and 8 bases at J, leaving 14 bases unmatched. The CDR3 nucleotides read TGCAGTGCTAGAGATTCGGCAGGGGGCGCAGGAAGCGGCTACACCTTC. Translated, it gives CSARDSAGGAGSGYTF.

Ten or more counts support this clonotype. The V and J genes are TRBV4-3 and TRBJ2-5; no clear D. This CDR3 is 15 amino acids long. Trimming shortened V by 1 base and J by 5 bases, and 14 bases separated the two germline ends. Per the germline V gene, CDR1 is LGHNA and CDR2 is YSLEER. CDR3 bases: TGCGCCAGCAGCCAAGGGGTTCTACCCCGGGAGACCCAGTACTTC. Amino acids: CASSQGVLPRETQYF.

The chain carries TRBV11-2 and TRBJ2-7; 8 bases line up with TRBD2. V trimming: 0 bases; J trimming: 2 bases; junction bases outside the gene matches: 9. The CDR3 extends over 17 amino acids. The germline V gene has CDR1 SGHAT and CDR2 FQNNGV. The CDR3 coding sequence is TGTGCCAGCAGCTTAGAGGCTAGCGGGCACCGTCCCTACGAGCAGTACTTC. Translated, it gives CASSLEASGHRPYEQYF.

This clonotype was seen many times. This sequence joins TRBV7-9 and TRBJ2-5; 7 bases are shared with TRBD2. The germline CDR1 and CDR2 sequences are SEHNR and FQNEAQ (reference sequence). The V and J ends lost 5 bases and 5 bases, in that order; junction bases with no gene match: 11. There are 15 residues in the CDR3. CDR3 nucleotide sequence: TGTGCCAGCAGCATTAGCGGGCGAGCCGGGGAGACCCAGTACTTC. This sequence encodes CASSISGRAGETQYF. The whole variable domain, filled in from reference TRBV7-9 and TRBJ2-5, reads DTGVSQNPRHKITKRGQNVTFRCDPISEHNRLYWYRQTLGQGPEFLTYFQNEAQLEKSRLLSDRFSAERPKGSFSTLEIQRTEQGDSAMYLCASSISGRAGETQYFGPGTRLLVL.

This clonotype has a count of ten or more. The chain has TRBV27 and TRBJ1-2, with a possible D match to TRBD1 (5 bases). Germline assignment: CDR1 MNHEY and CDR2 SMNVEV (reference sequence). There are 14 residues in the CDR3. V lost 2 bases to trimming and J lost 5 bases, with 12 bases between them. CDR3 in DNA: TGTGCCAGCAGTTTAAAAGCAGGGTCATATGGCTACACCTTC. Its translation: CASSLKAGSYGYTF.

The J gene is TRBJ2-5, the V gene TRBV10-3; 7 bases fit TRBD2. In germline, CDR1 is ENHRY, CDR2 SYGVKD. The CDR3 is made up of 15 amino acids. After removal of 10 bases from V and 2 bases from J, the junction contained 13 bases not matched to a gene. The CDR3 here is CATSQREGGQETQYF. In DNA, the CDR3 is TGTGCCACCTCCCAGAGGGAGGGAGGTCAAGAGACCCAGTACTTC.

This clonotype was counted many times. The chain has TRBV27 and TRBJ1-6; D remains unclear. CDR3 size: 19 residues. V lost 2 bases to trimming and J lost 0 bases, with 17 bases between them. CDR1 is MNHEY, CDR2 SMNVEV, per germline (reference sequence). The CDR3 reads CASSLTLRGHSSYNSPLHF. CDR3 nucleotide sequence: TGTGCCAGCAGTTTAACCCTGAGAGGCCACAGCTCCTATAATTCACCCCTCCACTTT.

In its sample, this clonotype was seen a few times. The chain combines TRBV20-1 with TRBJ1-2; the D gene is possibly TRBD1 (6 bases). The CDR3 runs to 13 residues. The V gene lost 6 bases and the J gene lost 8 bases, with 19 bases spanning the gap. Looked up from germline, CDR1 is DFQATT and CDR2 is SNEGSKA (reference sequence). DNA for the CDR3: TGCAGTGCCGGGGACAAACTTATTGTGGGCTACACCTTC. Encoded protein: CSAGDKLIVGYTF.

This clonotype was seen at least ten times. The V and J genes are TRBV7-2 and TRBJ2-3; D gene unclear. Germline-derived CDR1 and CDR2 are SGHTA and FQGNSA. The V and J ends lost 0 bases and 6 bases respectively, with 10 bases between them. The CDR3 sequence is 14 residues long. In nucleotides, the CDR3 is TGTGCCAGCAGCTTAGCTTTCGTGACCGATACGCAGTATTTT. Translated: CASSLAFVTDTQYF.

The chain carries TRBV27 and TRBJ2-7, with D perhaps given as TRBD1 or TRBD2 (6 bases each). CDR3 size: 17 residues. The germline V gene has CDR1 MNHEY and CDR2 SMNVEV (reference sequence). The ends were cut back, 7 bases at V and 3 bases at J, with 25 bases in the middle. CDR3 region: CASISIGGTGRVYEQYF. In DNA form, the CDR3 reads TGTGCCAGCATAAGTATCGGGGGAACAGGGCGTGTCTACGAGCAGTACTTC.

This rearrangement joins TRBV13 to TRBJ2-5, with D tentatively TRBD1 (6 bases). There are 18 residues in the CDR3. In germline, CDR1 is PRHDT, CDR2 FYEKMQ (reference sequence). Between the trimmed V and J ends, which lost 0 bases and 4 bases, there was a span of 21 bases. The CDR3 nucleotides read TGTGCCAGCAGCTTAGGAGTTTGGGGGCAAAGCGGTGTAGAGACCCAGTACTTC. Amino acids: CASSLGVWGQSGVETQYF.

This clonotype was seen a few times. This chain connects TRBV7-8 to TRBJ1-2; 7 bases match TRBD1. CDR1 SGHVS and CDR2 FQNEAQ come from the germline V gene. This CDR3 comprises 14 residues. J lost 4 bases, V lost 5 bases, and 7 bases had no gene match. CDR3 loop: CASSLGGASYGYTF. As DNA, the CDR3 is TGTGCCAGCAGCCTAGGGGGCGCGAGCTATGGCTACACCTTC.

This clonotype occurred many times. The chain is built from TRBV7-2 and TRBJ2-1; 8 bases match TRBD2. CDR1 and CDR2 (germline): SGHTA, FQGNSA. The CDR3 contains 15 residues. Trimming at V came to 1 base and at J to 4 bases, leaving 3 bases not matched to a gene. Here the CDR3 reads CASSLGPGGYNEQFF. The CDR3 nucleotides read TGTGCCAGCAGCTTAGGTCCGGGAGGGTACAATGAGCAGTTCTTC.

This chain joins TRBV28 and TRBJ2-6; 8 nucleotides match TRBD1. With V trimmed by 5 bases and J by 3 bases, 9 bases remained unmatched. CDR1 is MDHEN, CDR2 SYDVKM, per germline. This CDR3 spans 17 amino acids. DNA of the CDR3: TGTGCCAGCAGTCCCTCCCAGGGGGCCTTTGGGGCCAACGTCCTGACTTTC. This gives the protein CASSPSQGAFGANVLTF.

The V and J genes are TRBV10-3 and TRBJ2-6; weak D call: TRBD1 (6 bases). The germline CDR1 and CDR2 sequences are ENHRY and SYGVKD. V shed 4 bases and J shed 0 bases, with 13 bases lying between them. The CDR3 consists of 17 residues. The CDR3 bases are TGTGCCATCAGTGGGGGACAACTTGACTCTGGGGCCAACGTCCTGACTTTC. The encoded protein is CAISGGQLDSGANVLTF.

In its sample, this clonotype was seen many times. This chain connects TRBV24-1 to TRBJ1-2, with 10 bases fitting TRBD1. CDR1 and CDR2 (germline): KGHDR, SFDVKD. The CDR3 contains 14 residues. V was clipped by 7 bases and J by 5 bases; unmatched bases: 6. CDR3 DNA: TGTGCCACCAGGCCCGGGACAGGGGAATATGGCTACACCTTC. It yields the protein CATRPGTGEYGYTF.

V is TRBV28 and J is TRBJ2-5, with 10 nucleotides matching TRBD2. This CDR3 has 15 residues. Trimming cost V 3 bases and J 2 bases; bases outside gene matches: 3. From germline, CDR1 is MDHEN and CDR2 SYDVKM. The CDR3 DNA reads as TGTGCCAGCAGTTTCTCTAGCGGGGGTCAAGAGACCCAGTACTTC. It is translated as CASSFSSGGQETQYF.

The chain joins TRBV7-9 to TRBJ2-1, with 9 bases lining up with TRBD2. The CDR3 totals 17 residues. V shed 5 bases and J 2 bases; nucleotides not matched to a gene: 10. Germline V gene data show CDR1 as SEHNR and CDR2 as FQNEAQ (reference sequence). CDR3: CASSGASTSGPYNEQFF. The CDR3 region has the DNA TGTGCCAGCAGCGGGGCTTCGACTAGCGGACCCTACAATGAGCAGTTCTTC.

The CDR3 region is CASSLVVSGELFF. The CDR3 nucleotides are TGTGCCAGCAGCTTAGTAGTGAGCGGGGAGCTGTTTTTT. The rearrangement joins TRBV7-2 to TRBJ2-2; the D is unclear. The CDR3 contains 13 residues. The V gene lost 1 base and the J gene lost 7 bases, with 7 bases spanning the gap. Looked up from germline, CDR1 is SGHTA and CDR2 is FQGNSA. Using reference TRBV7-2 and TRBJ2-2 for the parts outside the CDR3, the full variable domain is GAGVSQSPSNKVTEKGKDVELRCDPISGHTALYWYRQSLGQGLEFLIYFQGNSAPDKSGLPSDRFSAERTGGSVSTLTIQRTQQEDSAVYLCASSLVVSGELFFGEGSRLTVL.